These 20 T cell receptor beta chains came from one sample sequenced in a study of radiation and T cells in renal cell carcinoma. The time point was: blood 2 weeks post-SBRT. Treatment: 15 Gy SBRT to primary tumor, nephrectomy 4 weeks later. TCRdb keeps only in-frame clones here, not all; method: immunoSEQ multiplex PCR. In the table there are roughly 150,000 clones, approximately 88% of which are singletons. The sample consisted of blood, taken from a patient whose treatment included radiotherapy and nephrectomy. The receptors derive from a woman in her 50s with renal cell carcinoma.

This chain's CDR3 is CASSEALLQPQHF. CDR3 coding DNA: TGTGCCAGCAGTGAAGCGCTTCTTCAGCCCCAGCATTTT. The genes are TRBV6-1 and TRBJ1-5; D not certain. Per the germline V gene, CDR1 is MNHNS and CDR2 is SASEGT. CDR3 length equals 13 residues. With 0 bases removed from V and 6 bases from J, the gap between germline ends came to 6 bases.

A single count supports this clone. The CDR3 sequence is CASSETSGRLPAYEQYF. The CDR3 nucleotides are TGCGCCAGCAGCGAGACTAGCGGGAGACTACCAGCCTACGAGCAGTACTTC. The chain uses TRBV5-1 and TRBJ2-7, with 12 nucleotides matching TRBD2. Losses at the gene ends were 4 bases for V and 2 bases for J; bases not matched to a gene: 10. In germline, CDR1 is SGHRS, CDR2 YFSETQ. This CDR3 is 17 amino acids long.

The chain joins TRBV6-1 to TRBJ2-7; D call uncertain. The CDR3 is 12 amino acids. CDR1 is MNHNS and CDR2 is SASEGT in the germline V gene. V was clipped by 4 bases and J by 2 bases, with 6 bases between them. CDR3 bases: TGTGCCAGCAGTGGCGGAACCTACGAGCAGTACTTC. Residues: CASSGGTYEQYF.

This clone was observed a few times. J is TRBJ2-7 and V is TRBV7-9, with TRBD1 matching over 7 bases. V lost 5 bases to trimming and J lost 2 bases; unmatched junction nucleotides: 6. Germline assignment: CDR1 SEHNR and CDR2 FQNEAQ (reference sequence). The CDR3 length is 14 residues. The CDR3 DNA reads TGTGCCAGCAGCCCCCGGGACAGAGCCTACGAGCAGTACTTC. It codes for CASSPRDRAYEQYF. Looking up the rest from reference TRBV7-9 and TRBJ2-7 gives the full variable domain: DTGVSQNPRHKITKRGQNVTFRCDPISEHNRLYWYRQTLGQGPEFLTYFQNEAQLEKSRLLSDRFSAERPKGSFSTLEIQRTEQGDSAMYLCASSPRDRAYEQYFGPGTRLTVT.

The chain links TRBV11-2 to TRBJ1-1; 7 bases agree with TRBD1. In germline, CDR1 is SGHAT, CDR2 FQNNGV. The CDR3 extends over 15 amino acids. The trim removed 4 bases at V and 7 bases at J, leaving 12 bases unmatched. The CDR3 sequence is CASSWSTGAPHEAFF. The CDR3 nucleotides read TGTGCCAGCAGCTGGTCAACAGGGGCCCCACATGAAGCTTTCTTT. The variable domain in full, with the rest retrieved from reference TRBV11-2 and TRBJ1-1, is EAGVAQSPRYKIIEKRQSVAFWCNPISGHATLYWYQQILGQGPKLLIQFQNNGVVDDSQLPKDRFSAERLKGVDSTLKIQPAKLEDSAVYLCASSWSTGAPHEAFFGQGTRLTVV.

The chain combines TRBV18 with TRBJ2-1, with D tentatively TRBD1 (6 bases). Germline V gives CDR1 KGHSH, CDR2 LQKENI. This CDR3 contains 16 residues. V was shortened by 3 bases and J by 5 bases, with 17 bases between the two germline ends. CDR3 loop: CASSPRQTGSDNEQFF. Here the CDR3 DNA reads TGTGCCAGCTCACCCCGACAGACAGGTAGTGACAATGAGCAGTTCTTC.

This clone appeared a single time. The J gene is TRBJ1-6, the V gene TRBV7-8; maybe TRBD1 (6 bases). Trimming removed 5 bases from V and 8 bases from J, with 16 bases in between. Germline V gene data show CDR1 as SGHVS and CDR2 as FQNEAQ. This CDR3 has 15 residues. This CDR3 reads CASSPRTVTYSPLHF. CDR3 sequence (DNA): TGTGCCAGCAGCCCCCGGACAGTCACTTATTCACCCCTCCACTTT.

The chain carries TRBV11-2 and TRBJ1-1, with unresolved D. The germline V and J ends were trimmed by 0 bases and 1 base, with 9 bases remaining between them. Per the germline V gene, CDR1 is SGHAT and CDR2 is FQNNGV. CDR3 length: 15 amino acids. The CDR3 DNA follows: TGTGCCAGCAGCTTAGAGGGTGCACAGAACACTGAAGCTTTCTTT. Residues: CASSLEGAQNTEAFF.

The CDR3 nucleotides read TGTGCCAGCAGCTTGAGGGGGAGCTATGGCTACACCTTC. This sequence encodes CASSLRGSYGYTF. This chain uses TRBV5-6 with TRBJ1-2; maybe TRBD1 (6 bases). This CDR3 region has 13 residues. The germline V gene has CDR1 SGHDT and CDR2 YYEEEE. Trimming left V 1 base short and J 4 bases short, with 8 bases between.

J is TRBJ2-7 and V is TRBV5-1; weak D call: TRBD2 (7 bases). CDR3 length equals 15 residues. Germline V lookup: CDR1 SGHRS, CDR2 YFSETQ. Trimming removed 6 bases from V and 6 bases from J, with 22 bases in between. The CDR3 region has the DNA TGCGCCAGCAACGTGAATCCGGGGGGCCGGGGCGAGCAGTACTTC. Protein sequence: CASNVNPGGRGEQYF.

V is TRBV19 and J is TRBJ2-5, with D hard to call. The CDR3 loop spans 18 amino acids. The ends were cut back, 5 bases at V and 4 bases at J, with 26 bases in the middle. The V gene's germline CDR1 is LNHDA and CDR2 SQIVND (reference sequence). The CDR3 DNA follows: TGTGCCAGTAGTCCCTCCACCTTCTCGAGAGGTCTGGGAGAGACCCAGTACTTC. The encoded protein is CASSPSTFSRGLGETQYF.

This clone was picked up many times. This chain links TRBV5-4 with TRBJ2-7; the D gene is possibly TRBD2 (7 bases). The germline gives CDR1 SGHNT, CDR2 YYREEE (reference sequence). This CDR3 region has 17 residues. Trimming removed 0 bases at V and 5 bases at J, with 21 bases between. CDR3 nucleotides: TGTGCCAGCAGCTTGGGACCCAGGGAGGGGGTCCCCCACGAGCAGTACTTC. The encoded protein is CASSLGPREGVPHEQYF.

The genes are TRBV15 and TRBJ2-1; D is possibly TRBD2 (6 bases). The CDR3 contains 16 residues. The V and J ends lost 3 bases and 0 bases respectively, with 12 bases between them. In germline, CDR1 is LNHNV, CDR2 YYDKDF (reference sequence). CDR3 DNA: TGTGCCACCAGCAGGACGGGACTGCGCTCCTACAATGAGCAGTTCTTC. Protein: CATSRTGLRSYNEQFF.

J is TRBJ2-7 and V is TRBV18, with TRBD2 matching over 8 bases. V lost 2 bases, J lost 0 bases, and 3 bases stayed unmatched. Germline values: CDR1 KGHSH, CDR2 LQKENI. The CDR3 consists of 15 residues. CDR3 DNA sequence: TGTGCCAGCTCACCAACGGGGGGGCCCTCCTACGAGCAGTACTTC. This codes for CASSPTGGPSYEQYF.

V gene TRBV6-1 combines with J gene TRBJ2-5, with 10 bases aligning to TRBD2. Germline V CDR1 and CDR2: MNHNS, SASEGT. The CDR3 consists of 14 residues. V lost 4 bases and J lost 5; bases outside the gene matches: 4. The CDR3 nucleotides are TGTGCCAGCAGTGCCGGACTAGCGGTGGAGACCCAGTACTTC. As protein: CASSAGLAVETQYF.

This clone was seen a few times. The V gene is TRBV4-3, the J gene TRBJ2-5; the D call may be TRBD1 or TRBD2 (5 bases each). The CDR3 spans 16 residues. Trimming shortened V by 2 bases and J by 0 bases, and 13 bases separated the two germline ends. Germline values: CDR1 LGHNA, CDR2 YSLEER. CDR3 region: CASSQQGRWYQETQYF. The CDR3 DNA reads TGCGCCAGCAGCCAACAGGGACGGTGGTACCAAGAGACCCAGTACTTC.

The rearrangement uses TRBV11-2 and TRBJ2-3; D not certain. Germline V gives CDR1 SGHAT, CDR2 FQNNGV. V was shortened by 8 bases and J by 2 bases, with 17 bases between the two germline ends. This CDR3 comprises 15 residues. In DNA, the CDR3 is TGTGCCAGCGCTTCCGTACCCCTCATCACAGATACGCAGTATTTT. Residues: CASASVPLITDTQYF.

The chain combines TRBV5-4 with TRBJ1-2; D is possibly TRBD1 (6 bases). CDR3 length equals 16 residues. V lost 0 bases and J lost 8, with 20 bases in between. Germline lookup yields CDR1 SGHNT and CDR2 YYREEE (reference sequence). The CDR3, as DNA: TGTGCCAGCAGCTTGGTCGGTGGGGGGCCCGGAGGGGGCTACACCTTC. It yields the protein CASSLVGGGPGGGYTF.

The CDR3 region has the DNA TGTGCCAGCAGCCCTAGGGCAGAGATCTATGGCTACACCTTC. This codes for CASSPRAEIYGYTF. This chain joins TRBV11-1 and TRBJ1-2, with D uncertain. Germline values: CDR1 SGHAT, CDR2 FQDESV (reference sequence). This CDR3 is built from 14 residues. V dropped 5 bases and J dropped 4 bases, with 14 bases sitting between them.

V is TRBV7-9 and J is TRBJ1-5; no firm D call. CDR1 and CDR2 (germline): SEHNR, FQNEAQ (reference sequence). The CDR3 is 12 amino acids. V was trimmed by 1 base and J by 5 bases, leaving 3 bases between them. Here the CDR3 DNA reads TGTGCCAGCAGCTTAGATCATCAGCCCCAGCATTTT. It translates to CASSLDHQPQHF.